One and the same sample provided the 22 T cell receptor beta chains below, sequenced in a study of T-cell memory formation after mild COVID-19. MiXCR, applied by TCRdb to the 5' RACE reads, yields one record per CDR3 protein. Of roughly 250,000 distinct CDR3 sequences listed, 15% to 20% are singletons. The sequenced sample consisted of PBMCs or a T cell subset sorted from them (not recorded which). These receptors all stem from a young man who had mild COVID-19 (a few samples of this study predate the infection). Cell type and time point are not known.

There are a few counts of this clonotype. The CDR3 spells CASTTGGEPNTEAFF. The CDR3 DNA sequence: TGTGCCAGCACGACGGGGGGCGAACCGAACACTGAAGCTTTCTTT. This chain links TRBV2 with TRBJ1-1, with D perhaps matching TRBD1 (6 bases). The CDR3 has 15 residues. Trimming removed 7 bases from V and 1 base from J, with 16 bases in between. From germline, CDR1 is SNHLY and CDR2 FYNNEI.

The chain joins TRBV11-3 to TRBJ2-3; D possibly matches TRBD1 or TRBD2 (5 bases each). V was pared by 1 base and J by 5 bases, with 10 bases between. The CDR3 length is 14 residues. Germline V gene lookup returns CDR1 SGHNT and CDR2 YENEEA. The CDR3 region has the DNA TGTGCCAGCAGCTTAGCTGAGGGACGAGATACGCAGTATTTT. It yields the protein CASSLAEGRDTQYF.

The CDR3 coding sequence is TGTGCCAGCAGCCAAGTCGGTGGAGGAGATACGCAGTATTTT. This encodes CASSQVGGGDTQYF. The rearrangement uses TRBV3-1 and TRBJ2-3; TRBD2 is a possible D gene (5 bases). Trimming removed 1 base from V and 5 bases from J, with 10 bases in between. Germline lookup yields CDR1 LGHDT and CDR2 YNNKEL (reference sequence). The CDR3 runs 14 residues.

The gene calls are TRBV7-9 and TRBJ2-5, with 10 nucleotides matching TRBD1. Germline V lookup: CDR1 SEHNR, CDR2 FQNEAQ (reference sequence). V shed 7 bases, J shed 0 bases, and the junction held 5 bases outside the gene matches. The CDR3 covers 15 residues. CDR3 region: CASTRDRGYQETQYF. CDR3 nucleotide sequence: TGTGCCAGCACCCGGGACAGGGGTTACCAAGAGACCCAGTACTTC.

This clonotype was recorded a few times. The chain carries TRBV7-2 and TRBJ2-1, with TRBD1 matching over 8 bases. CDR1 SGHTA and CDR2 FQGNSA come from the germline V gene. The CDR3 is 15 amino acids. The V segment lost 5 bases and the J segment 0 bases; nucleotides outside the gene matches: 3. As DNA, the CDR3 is TGTGCCAGCAGCCAGGACAGGGCCTCCTACAATGAGCAGTTCTTC. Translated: CASSQDRASYNEQFF.

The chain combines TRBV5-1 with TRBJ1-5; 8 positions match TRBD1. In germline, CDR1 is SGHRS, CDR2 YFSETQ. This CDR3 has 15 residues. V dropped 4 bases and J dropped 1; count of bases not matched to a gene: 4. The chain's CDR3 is CASSPTGASNQPQHF. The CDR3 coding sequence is TGCGCCAGCAGCCCGACAGGGGCCAGCAATCAGCCCCAGCATTTT.

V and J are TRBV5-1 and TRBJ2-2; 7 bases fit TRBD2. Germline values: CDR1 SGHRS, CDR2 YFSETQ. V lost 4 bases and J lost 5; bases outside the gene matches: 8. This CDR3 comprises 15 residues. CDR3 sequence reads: CASSIPSGGTGELFF. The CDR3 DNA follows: TGCGCCAGCAGCATACCTAGCGGAGGAACCGGGGAGCTGTTTTTT.

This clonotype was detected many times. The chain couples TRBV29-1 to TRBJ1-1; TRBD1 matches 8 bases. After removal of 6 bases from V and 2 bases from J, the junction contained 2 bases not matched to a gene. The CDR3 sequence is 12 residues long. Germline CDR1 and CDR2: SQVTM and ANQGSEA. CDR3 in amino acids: CSVGQGNTEAFF. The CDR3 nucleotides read TGCAGCGTCGGACAGGGAAACACTGAAGCTTTCTTT.

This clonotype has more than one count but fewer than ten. The CDR3 protein is CASSVGVGGPDEQYF. The CDR3 nucleotides read TGCGCCAGCAGCGTTGGGGTGGGGGGCCCCGACGAGCAGTACTTC. This sequence joins TRBV5-1 and TRBJ2-7; D is possibly TRBD1 or TRBD2 (6 bases each). Germline V lookup: CDR1 SGHRS, CDR2 YFSETQ. Trimming removed 4 bases from V and 5 bases from J, with 19 bases in between. This CDR3 is built from 15 residues.

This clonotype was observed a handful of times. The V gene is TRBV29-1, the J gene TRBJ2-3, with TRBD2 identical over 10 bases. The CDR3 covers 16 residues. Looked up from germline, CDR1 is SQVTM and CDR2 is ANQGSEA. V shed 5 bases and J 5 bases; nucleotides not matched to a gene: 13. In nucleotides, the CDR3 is TGCAGCGTTCGTCCCAGCGGGGGGGTAGCGGGAGATACGCAGTATTTT. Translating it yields CSVRPSGGVAGDTQYF.

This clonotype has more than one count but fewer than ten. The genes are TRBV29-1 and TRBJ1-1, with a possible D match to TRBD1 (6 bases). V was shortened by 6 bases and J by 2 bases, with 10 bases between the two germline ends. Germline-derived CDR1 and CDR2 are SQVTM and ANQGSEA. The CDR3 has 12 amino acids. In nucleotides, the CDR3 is TGCAGCGTCAGGGGTTTCAACACTGAAGCTTTCTTT. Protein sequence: CSVRGFNTEAFF.

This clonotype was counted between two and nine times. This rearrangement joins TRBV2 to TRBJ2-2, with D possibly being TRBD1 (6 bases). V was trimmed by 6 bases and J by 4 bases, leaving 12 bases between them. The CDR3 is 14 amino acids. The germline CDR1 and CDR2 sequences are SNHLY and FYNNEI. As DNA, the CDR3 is TGTGCCAGCAGAGTCGGGACATCCACCGGGGAGCTGTTTTTT. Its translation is CASRVGTSTGELFF.

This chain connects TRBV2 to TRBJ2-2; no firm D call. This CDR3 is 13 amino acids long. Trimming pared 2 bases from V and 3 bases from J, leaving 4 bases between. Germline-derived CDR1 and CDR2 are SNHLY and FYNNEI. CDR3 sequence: CASSEKHTGELFF. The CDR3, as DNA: TGTGCCAGCAGTGAAAAGCACACCGGGGAGCTGTTTTTT.

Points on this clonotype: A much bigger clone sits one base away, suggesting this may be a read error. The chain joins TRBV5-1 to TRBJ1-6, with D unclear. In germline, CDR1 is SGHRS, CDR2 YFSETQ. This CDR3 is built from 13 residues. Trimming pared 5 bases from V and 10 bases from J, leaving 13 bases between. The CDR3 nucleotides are TGCGCCAGCAGGAAGGGCGAGAAGTCACCCCTCCACTTT. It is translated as CASRKGEKSPLHF.

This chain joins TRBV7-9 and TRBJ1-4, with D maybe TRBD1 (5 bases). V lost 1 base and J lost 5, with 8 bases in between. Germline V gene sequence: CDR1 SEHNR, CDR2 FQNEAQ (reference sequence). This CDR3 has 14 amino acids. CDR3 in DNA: TGTGCCAGCAGCTTAGGTGGGGGAAATGAAAAACTGTTTTTT. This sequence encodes CASSLGGGNEKLFF.

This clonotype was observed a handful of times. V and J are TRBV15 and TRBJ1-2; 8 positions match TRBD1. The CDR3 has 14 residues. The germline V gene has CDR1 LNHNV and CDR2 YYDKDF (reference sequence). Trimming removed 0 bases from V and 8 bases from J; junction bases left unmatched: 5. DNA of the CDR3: TGTGCCACCAGCAGAGATCAGGGGGCGAGGGGCTACACCTTC. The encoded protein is CATSRDQGARGYTF. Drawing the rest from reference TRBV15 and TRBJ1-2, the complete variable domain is DAMVIQNPRYQVTQFGKPVTLSCSQTLNHNVMYWYQQKSSQAPKLLFHYYDKDFNNEADTPDNFQSRRPNTSFCFLDIRSPGLGDTAMYLCATSRDQGARGYTFGSGTRLTVV.

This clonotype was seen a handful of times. This chain's CDR3 is CASRDRGRGNTEAFF. For the CDR3, the DNA is TGTGCCAGCAGAGACAGGGGCCGGGGGAACACTGAAGCTTTCTTT. V gene TRBV5-6 combines with J gene TRBJ1-1, with 8 bases aligning to TRBD1. J was trimmed by 1 base and V by 5 bases; bases with no gene match: 7. Germline V gives CDR1 SGHDT, CDR2 YYEEEE. The CDR3 runs to 15 residues.

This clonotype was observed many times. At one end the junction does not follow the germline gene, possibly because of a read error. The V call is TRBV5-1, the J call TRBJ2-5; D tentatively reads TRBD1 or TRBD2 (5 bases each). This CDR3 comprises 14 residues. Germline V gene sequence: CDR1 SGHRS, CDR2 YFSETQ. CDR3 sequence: CASSPGTVQETQYF. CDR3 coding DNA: TGTGCCAGCAGCCCCGGGACGGTGCAAGAGACCCAGTACTTC.

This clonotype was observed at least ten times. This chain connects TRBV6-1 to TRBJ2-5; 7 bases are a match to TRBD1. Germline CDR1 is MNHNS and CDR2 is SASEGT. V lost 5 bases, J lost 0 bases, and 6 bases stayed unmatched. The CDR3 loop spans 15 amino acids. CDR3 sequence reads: CASSLNQGDQETQYF. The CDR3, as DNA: TGTGCCAGCAGTTTAAATCAGGGGGACCAAGAGACCCAGTACTTC.

The CDR3 sequence: CASSLDRELGTQYF. The CDR3 DNA sequence: TGTGCCAGCAGCTTAGACCGCGAGCTCGGGACCCAGTACTTC. The chain is built from TRBV7-2 and TRBJ2-5, with D uncertain. This CDR3 is 14 amino acids long. The V end was cut by 1 base, the J end by 7 bases, with 13 bases between. The V gene's germline CDR1 is SGHTA and CDR2 FQGNSA.

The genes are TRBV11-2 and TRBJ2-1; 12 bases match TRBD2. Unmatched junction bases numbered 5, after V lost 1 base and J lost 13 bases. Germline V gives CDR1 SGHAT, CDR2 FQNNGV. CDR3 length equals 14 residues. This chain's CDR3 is CASSLGTSGEHQFF. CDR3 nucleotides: TGTGCCAGCAGCTTAGGGACTAGCGGGGAGCACCAGTTCTTC.

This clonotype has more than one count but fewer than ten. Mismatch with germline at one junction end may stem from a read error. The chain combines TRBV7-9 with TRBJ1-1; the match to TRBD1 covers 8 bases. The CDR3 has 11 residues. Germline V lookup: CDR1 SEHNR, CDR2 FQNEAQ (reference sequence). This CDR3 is CASSSTGQVLF. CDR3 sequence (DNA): TGTGCCAGCAGCTCCACGGGACAGGTACTCTTT.